This T cell receptor beta chain was captured by sequencing in a study of neurological immune-mediated disorders. Notes on the study in general: While HTLV-1-associated myelopathy showed the greatest TCR clonal expansion, multiple sclerosis showed the least, falling below healthy controls.

In its sample, this clonotype was seen many times. Antigen: not known. cDNA synthesis was performed by 5'RACE with 10-nucleotide random UMIs. TCRdb re-called the 5' RACE reads through MiXCR, storing one row per CDR3 protein. The data hold roughly 100,000 distinct CDR3 sequences, with 9.5% to 14% observed a single time. Time point here: longitudinal time-point 3. The starting material, 2 million PBMCs stored at -80 C, gave rise to the unsorted libraries. Trimming took 4 bases from V and 1 from J, leaving 5 bases between them. Looked up from germline, CDR1 is SGHTA and CDR2 is FQGNSA. The CDR3 is 12 residues long.

This receptor was obtained from a female donor with HTLV-1-associated myelopathy (HAM/TSP). Sequenced material: PBMCs. V gene TRBV7-2 combines with J gene TRBJ2-7; unclear D gene. The CDR3, as DNA: TGTGCCAGCAGCTCGAGTTCCTACGAGCAGTACTTC. The encoded protein is CASSSSSYEQYF.